The subject of this entry is one T cell receptor (beta chain). This entry is derived from a study of read filtering for tumor transcriptome and immune sequencing. V was shortened by 2 bases and J by 1 base, with 14 bases between the two germline ends. The CDR3 contains 16 residues. In germline, CDR1 is KGHSH, CDR2 LQKENI. This library used approximately 390 ng RNA and molecular barcoded adaptors spanning alpha/delta and beta/gamma chains. TCRdb reanalysed the reads using MiXCR and keeps one entry per CDR3 protein. This sample has around 26,000 distinct CDR3 sequences, with over 13% found just once. The rearrangement links TRBV18 to TRBJ1-2; unclear D gene. The clonotype was recovered from a donor at least 40 years old with multiple myeloma. Sequenced sample: a population of CD138-negative cells sorted from bone marrow. As DNA, the CDR3 is TGTGCCAGCTCACCAAAAATTCAGGATCGTAACTATGGCTACACCTTC. Protein sequence: CASSPKIQDRNYGYTF. The entire variable domain, with the rest obtained from reference TRBV18 and TRBJ1-2, is as follows: NAGVMQNPRHLVRRRGQEARLRCSPMKGHSHVYWYRQLPEEGLKFMVYLQKENIIDESGMPKERFSAEFPKEGPSILRIQQVVRGDSAAYFCASSPKIQDRNYGYTFGSGTRLTVV.